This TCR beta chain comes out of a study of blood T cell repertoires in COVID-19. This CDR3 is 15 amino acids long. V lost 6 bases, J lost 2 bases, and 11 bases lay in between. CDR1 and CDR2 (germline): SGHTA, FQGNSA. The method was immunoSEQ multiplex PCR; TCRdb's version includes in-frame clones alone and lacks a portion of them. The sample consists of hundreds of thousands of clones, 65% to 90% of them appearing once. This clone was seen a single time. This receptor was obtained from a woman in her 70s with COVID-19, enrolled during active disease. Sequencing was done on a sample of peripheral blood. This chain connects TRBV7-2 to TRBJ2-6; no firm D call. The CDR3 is CASRPVSAGANVLTF. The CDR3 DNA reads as TGTGCCAGCAGACCCGTAAGCGCTGGGGCCAACGTCCTGACTTTC.